This is a list of T cell receptor beta chains from one sample in a study of T-cell reconstitution after alpha-beta-depleted transplantation in children. One entry per CDR3 protein results from TCRdb running MiXCR on the PCR reads. The data show 200,000 or so distinct CDR3 sequences, about 6% seen once. Here the sequenced sample was PBMCs, taken before TCRalphabeta/CD19-depleted stem cell transplant. All receptors come from a girl under three years old with combined immunodeficiency, due to receive a stem cell transplant. The CDR3 runs from the conserved cysteine through the conserved F or W. A D gene is named only where the DNA matches it firmly. Not every row has a clone size; where given, it reads once, few, many or a size class.

V gene,D gene,clone size,J gene,CDR3 DNA,CDR3 protein
TRBV2,TRBD1,few,TRBJ2-1,TGTGCCAGCAGTCTTGTAAGGGACAGGGGCCCTAGAAATGAGCAGTTCTTC,CASSLVRDRGPRNEQFF
TRBV29-1,TRBD1,many,TRBJ1-5,TGCAGCGTTATCAAAGGGGGCAAGTCTCAGCCCCAGCATTTT,CSVIKGGKSQPQHF
TRBV6-1,.,many,TRBJ1-1,TGTGCCAGCAGTGAATCAGGGACACCGAACACTGAAGCTTTCTTT,CASSESGTPNTEAFF
TRBV28,.,many,TRBJ2-7,TGTGCCAGCAGTTTCCGCCCCGGCGAGCAGTACTTC,CASSFRPGEQYF
TRBV20-1,TRBD1,many,TRBJ2-6,TGCAGTGCTAGGGACAGGTCTGGGGCCAACGTCCTGACTTTC,CSARDRSGANVLTF
TRBV12-3/TRBV12-4,.,few,TRBJ2-7,TGTGCCAGCAGTATCTACAGGGAGGGGGAGCAGTACTTC,CASSIYREGEQYF
TRBV28,.,many,TRBJ2-1,TGTGCCAGCAGTTTAGAGGCGATCCTTTCCGAGCAGTTCTTC,CASSLEAILSEQFF
TRBV25-1,.,.,TRBJ1-2,TGTGCCAGCAGTGAAATTCACTATGGCTACACCTTC,CASSEIHYGYTF
TRBV5-6,.,.,TRBJ2-7,TGTGCCAGCAGCTCCGGGGGACAGAAAGTATACGAGCTGTACTTC,CASSSGGQKVYELYF
TRBV12-3/TRBV12-4,.,many,TRBJ2-1,TGTGCCAGCAGTTTAGCGCAAACGGGAAGCTCCTACAATGAGCAGTTCTTC,CASSLAQTGSSYNEQFF
TRBV4-1,TRBD2,many,TRBJ2-7,TGCGCCAGCAGCCCGGGACTAGCGGGGGCCTACGAGCAGTACTTC,CASSPGLAGAYEQYF
TRBV12-3/TRBV12-4,.,few,TRBJ2-7,TGTGCCAGCAGTTTCCCAGGATCCCCAATCTACGAGCAGTACTTC,CASSFPGSPIYEQYF
TRBV4-2,.,many,TRBJ2-4,TGTGCCAGCAGCCAAGAGACAGGAGGGGACAACATTCAGTACTTC,CASSQETGGDNIQYF